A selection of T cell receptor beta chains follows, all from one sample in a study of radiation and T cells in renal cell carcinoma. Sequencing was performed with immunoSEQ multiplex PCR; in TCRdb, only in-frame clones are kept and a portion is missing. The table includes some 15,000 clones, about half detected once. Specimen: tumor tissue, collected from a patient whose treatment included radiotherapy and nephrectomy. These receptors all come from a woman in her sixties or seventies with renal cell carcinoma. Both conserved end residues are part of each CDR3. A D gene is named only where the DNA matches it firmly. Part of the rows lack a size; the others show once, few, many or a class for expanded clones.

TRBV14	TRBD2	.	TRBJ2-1	CASSQDLTSLEQFF	TGTGCCAGCAGCCAAGATCTGACTAGCCTTGAGCAGTTCTTC
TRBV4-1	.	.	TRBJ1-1	CATGVWGARGTEAFF	TGCGCCACCGGGGTTTGGGGGGCGCGAGGGACTGAAGCTTTCTTT
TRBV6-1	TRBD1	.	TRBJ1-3	CASSAQGVGNTIYF	TGTGCCAGCAGTGCCCAGGGGGTTGGAAACACCATATATTTT
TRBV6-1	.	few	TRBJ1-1	CASSEDRVRTEAFF	TGTGCCAGCAGTGAAGACAGGGTGAGGACTGAAGCTTTCTTT
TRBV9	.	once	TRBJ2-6	CASSVGGGRFSGANVLTF	TGTGCCAGCAGCGTAGGCGGAGGGCGATTCTCTGGGGCCAACGTCCTGACTTTC
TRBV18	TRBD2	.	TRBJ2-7	CASSPPWGGEQYF	TGTGCCAGCTCACCACCCTGGGGGGGGGAGCAGTACTTC
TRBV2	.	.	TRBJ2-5	CASSEGETQYF	TGTGCCAGCAGTGAAGGAGAGACCCAGTACTTC
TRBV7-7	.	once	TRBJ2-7	CASSLLNQLAPANEQYF	TGTGCTAGCAGCTTGCTAAATCAACTGGCGCCGGCGAACGAGCAGTACTTC
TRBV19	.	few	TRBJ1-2	CAASNYGYTF	TGTGCCGCATCAAACTATGGCTACACCTTC
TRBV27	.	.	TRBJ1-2	CASSLSGSNGYTF	TGTGCCAGCAGTTTATCTGGGTCTAATGGCTACACCTTC
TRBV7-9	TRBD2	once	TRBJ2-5	CASSLGLGSGREEETQYF	TGTGCCAGCAGCTTAGGCCTGGGGAGCGGGAGGGAGGAAGAGACCCAGTACTTC
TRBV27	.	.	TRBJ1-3	CATGGPGNTIYF	TGTGCCACCGGGGGCCCTGGAAACACCATATATTTT
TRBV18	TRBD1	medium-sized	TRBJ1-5	CASSLQGTNQPQHF	TGTGCCAGCTCACTACAGGGGACCAATCAGCCCCAGCATTTT
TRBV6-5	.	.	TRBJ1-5	CASKLDSSNQPQHF	TGTGCCAGCAAACTGGACAGTAGCAATCAGCCCCAGCATTTT
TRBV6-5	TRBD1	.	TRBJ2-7	CASSLTGYEQYF	TGTGCCAGCAGCCTGACAGGGTACGAGCAGTACTTC
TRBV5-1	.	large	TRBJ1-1	CASTVTGGGTEAFF	TGCGCCAGCACCGTAACTGGGGGAGGGACTGAAGCTTTCTTT
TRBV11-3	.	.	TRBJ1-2	CASSGARSLYGYTF	TGTGCCAGCAGTGGGGCCAGGAGCCTCTATGGCTACACCTTC
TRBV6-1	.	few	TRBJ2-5	CASSENFRGRGYF	TGTGCCAGCAGTGAAAATTTCCGGGGGAGAGGGTACTTC
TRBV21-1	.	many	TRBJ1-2	CASSHGQGAENYGYTF	TGCGCCAGCAGCCACGGACAGGGGGCGGAAAACTATGGCTACACCTTC
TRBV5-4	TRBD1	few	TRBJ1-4	CASSFDRGNEKLFF	TGTGCCAGCAGCTTTGACAGGGGTAATGAAAAACTGTTTTTT
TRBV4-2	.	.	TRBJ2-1	CASSQEGALQFDEQFF	TGTGCCAGCAGCCAAGAAGGAGCTCTTCAGTTCGATGAGCAGTTCTTC
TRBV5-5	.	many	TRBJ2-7	CASSLPGTPSYEQYF	TGTGCCAGCAGCTTACCGGGGACACCTTCCTACGAGCAGTACTTC
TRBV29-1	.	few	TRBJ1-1	CSVGGAMNTEAFF	TGCAGCGTTGGGGGGGCGATGAACACTGAAGCTTTCTTT
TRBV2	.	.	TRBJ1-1	CASSLAPNTEAFF	TGTGCCAGCAGTCTAGCCCCGAACACTGAAGCTTTCTTT
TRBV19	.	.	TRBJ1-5	CASRPPGGGRQPQHF	TGTGCCAGTAGACCCCCTGGAGGGGGTAGGCAGCCCCAGCATTTT
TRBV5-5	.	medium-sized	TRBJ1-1	CASSLGVAGNIWDTEAFF	TGTGCCAGCAGCTTGGGGGTCGCAGGGAATATATGGGACACTGAAGCTTTCTTT
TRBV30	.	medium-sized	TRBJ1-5	CAWSRPPAGEDQPQHF	TGTGCCTGGTCCCGCCCCCCGGCAGGGGAGGATCAGCCCCAGCATTTT
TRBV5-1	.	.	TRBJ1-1	CASSNRASWNTEAFF	TGCGCCAGCAGCAACAGGGCCTCTTGGAACACTGAAGCTTTCTTT
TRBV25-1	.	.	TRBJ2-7	CASSEYTDSKYEQYF	TGTGCCAGCAGTGAATATACGGACTCGAAATACGAGCAGTACTTC
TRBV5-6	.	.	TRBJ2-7	CASSLGPSEQYF	TGTGCCAGCAGCCTAGGGCCCTCCGAGCAGTACTTC
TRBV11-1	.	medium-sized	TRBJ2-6	CASSFEGTGANVLTF	TGTGCCAGCAGCTTCGAGGGAACGGGGGCCAACGTCCTGACTTTC
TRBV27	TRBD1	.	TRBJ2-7	CASSLLTGAYEQYF	TGTGCCAGCAGTTTATTGACAGGGGCCTACGAGCAGTACTTC
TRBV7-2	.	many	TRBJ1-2	CASSISQGIPSYGYTF	TGTGCCAGCAGCATAAGTCAGGGGATCCCATCCTATGGCTACACCTTC
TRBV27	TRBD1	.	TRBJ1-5	CASSLGQKNQPQHF	TGTGCCAGCAGTTTGGGACAGAAAAATCAGCCCCAGCATTTT
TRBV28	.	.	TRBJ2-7	CASSLDGRSSYEQYF	TGTGCCAGCAGTTTAGACGGGCGAAGCTCCTACGAGCAGTACTTC
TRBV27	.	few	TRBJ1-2	CASSLKANYGYTF	TGTGCCAGCAGTTTGAAGGCTAACTATGGCTACACCTTC
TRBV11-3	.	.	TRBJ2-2	CASSLHGGADTGELFF	TGTGCCAGCAGCCTGCATGGGGGCGCAGATACCGGGGAGCTGTTTTTT
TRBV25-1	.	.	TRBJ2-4	CASSSMGGLAKNIQYF	TGTGCCAGCAGTTCTATGGGGGGACTAGCCAAAAACATTCAGTACTTC
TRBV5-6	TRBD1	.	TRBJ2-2	CASSRRGQGPTGELFF	TGTGCCAGCAGCCGCAGGGGACAGGGCCCCACCGGGGAGCTGTTTTTT
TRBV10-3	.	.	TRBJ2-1	CAIRDSRAYNEQFF	TGTGCCATCAGGGACTCTCGAGCCTACAATGAGCAGTTCTTC
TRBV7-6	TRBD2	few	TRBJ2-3	CASSLEASGTQYF	TGTGCCAGCAGCTTAGAGGCTAGCGGTACGCAGTATTTT